These T cell receptor beta chains were read from a single sample in a study of T-cell memory formation after mild COVID-19. Each CDR3 protein gets one entry after TCRdb re-called the 5' RACE reads with MiXCR. This table holds 350,000 or so distinct CDR3 sequences, 10% to 15% found once. The source material was PBMCs or a T cell subset sorted from them (not recorded which). These TCRs come from a man in his late teens or twenties who had mild COVID-19 (a few samples of this study predate the infection). Cell type and time point are not known. The CDR3 runs from the conserved cysteine through the conserved F or W.

j_call v_call cdr3_aa
TRBJ1-3 TRBV12-3/TRBV12-4 CASSLQDSGNTIYF
TRBJ1-5 TRBV2 CASSVRGQASNQPQHF
TRBJ1-2 TRBV4-3 CVSSQYGGIYTF
TRBJ1-2 TRBV7-2 CASSPRQNYGYTF
TRBJ2-3 TRBV5-1 CASSFQRMGTDTQYF
TRBJ2-3 TRBV19 CASSFGYGADTQYF
TRBJ2-3 TRBV20-1 CSASSPAGGQRLGTDTQYF
TRBJ2-7 TRBV19 CASSIAETIFYEQYF
TRBJ2-2 TRBV12-3/TRBV12-4 CASSLGANTGELFF
TRBJ2-3 TRBV4-1 CASSQTGPSTDTQYF
TRBJ2-2 TRBV11-3 CASRGPSTGELFF
TRBJ2-6 TRBV4-1 CASRGQGRSGANVLTF
TRBJ2-7 TRBV6-6 CASNRGGDYEQYF
TRBJ2-1 TRBV10-3 CAISERVQGLDEQFF
TRBJ1-1 TRBV5-1 CASSLGAGLNTEAFF
TRBJ1-6 TRBV20-1 CSVPDRGQSPLHF
TRBJ2-7 TRBV23-1 CASSPPSSRYEQYF